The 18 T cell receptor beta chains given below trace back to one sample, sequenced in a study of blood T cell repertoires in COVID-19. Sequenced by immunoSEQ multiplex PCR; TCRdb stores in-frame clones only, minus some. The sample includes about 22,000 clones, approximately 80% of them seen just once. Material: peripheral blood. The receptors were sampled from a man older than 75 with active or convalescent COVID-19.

CDR3 residues: CASSAAGANYGYTF. CDR3 nucleotide sequence: TGTGCCAGCTCAGCAGCGGGGGCTAACTATGGCTACACCTTC. The rearrangement joins TRBV18 to TRBJ1-2; the D gene is possibly TRBD1 (5 bases). V was pared by 5 bases and J by 0 bases, with 10 bases between. The CDR3 covers 14 residues. From germline, CDR1 is KGHSH and CDR2 LQKENI.

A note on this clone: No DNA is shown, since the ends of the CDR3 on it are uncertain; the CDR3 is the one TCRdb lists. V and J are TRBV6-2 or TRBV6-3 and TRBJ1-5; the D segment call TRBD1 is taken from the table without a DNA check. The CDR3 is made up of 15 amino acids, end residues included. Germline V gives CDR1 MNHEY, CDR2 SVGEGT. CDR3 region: CASSSSRTGHQPQHF.

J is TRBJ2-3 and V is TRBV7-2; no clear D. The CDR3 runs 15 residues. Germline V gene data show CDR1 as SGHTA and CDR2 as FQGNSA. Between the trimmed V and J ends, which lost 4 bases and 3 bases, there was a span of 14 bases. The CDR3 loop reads CASSSGPPRTDTQYF. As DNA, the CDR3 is TGTGCCAGCAGCTCCGGTCCCCCACGAACAGATACGCAGTATTTT.

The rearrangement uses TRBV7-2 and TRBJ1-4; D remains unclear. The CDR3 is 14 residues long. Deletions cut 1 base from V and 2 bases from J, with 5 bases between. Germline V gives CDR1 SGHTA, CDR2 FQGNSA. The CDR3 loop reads CASSLGGTNEKLFF. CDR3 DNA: TGTGCCAGCAGCTTAGGAGGGACTAATGAAAAACTGTTTTTT.

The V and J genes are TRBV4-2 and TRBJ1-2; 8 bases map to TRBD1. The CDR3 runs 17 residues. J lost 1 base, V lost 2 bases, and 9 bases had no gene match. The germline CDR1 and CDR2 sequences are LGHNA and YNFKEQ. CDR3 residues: CASSQPGTGADNYGYTF. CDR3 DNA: TGTGCCAGCAGCCAACCGGGGACAGGCGCCGATAACTATGGCTACACCTTC.

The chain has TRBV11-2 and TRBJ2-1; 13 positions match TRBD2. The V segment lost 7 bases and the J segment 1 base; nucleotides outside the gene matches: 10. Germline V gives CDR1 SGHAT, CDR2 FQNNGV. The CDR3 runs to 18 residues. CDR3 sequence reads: CASTKTSGGARSYNEQFF. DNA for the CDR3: TGTGCCAGCACCAAAACTAGCGGGGGGGCCAGGTCCTACAATGAGCAGTTCTTC.

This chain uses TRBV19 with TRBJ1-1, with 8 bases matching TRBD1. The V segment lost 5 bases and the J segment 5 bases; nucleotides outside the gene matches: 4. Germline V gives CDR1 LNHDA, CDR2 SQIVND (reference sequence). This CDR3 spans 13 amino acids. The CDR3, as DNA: TGTGCCAGTAGTGATAACAGGGGGACTGAAGCTTTCTTT. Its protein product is CASSDNRGTEAFF.

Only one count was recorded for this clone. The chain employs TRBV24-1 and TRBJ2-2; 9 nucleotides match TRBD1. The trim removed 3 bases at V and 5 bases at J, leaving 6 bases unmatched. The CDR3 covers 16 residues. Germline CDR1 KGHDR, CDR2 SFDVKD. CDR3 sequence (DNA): TGTGCCACCAGTGATCACAGGGGGCGAGGGACCGGGGAGCTGTTTTTT. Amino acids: CATSDHRGRGTGELFF.

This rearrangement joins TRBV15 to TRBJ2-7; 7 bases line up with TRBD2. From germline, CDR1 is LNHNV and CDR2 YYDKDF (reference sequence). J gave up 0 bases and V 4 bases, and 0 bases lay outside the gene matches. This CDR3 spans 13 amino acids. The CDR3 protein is CATSKRDSYEQYF. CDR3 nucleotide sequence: TGTGCCACCAGCAAGCGGGACTCCTACGAGCAGTACTTC. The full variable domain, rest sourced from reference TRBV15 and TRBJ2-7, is DAMVIQNPRYQVTQFGKPVTLSCSQTLNHNVMYWYQQKSSQAPKLLFHYYDKDFNNEADTPDNFQSRRPNTSFCFLDIRSPGLGDTAMYLCATSKRDSYEQYFGPGTRLTVT.

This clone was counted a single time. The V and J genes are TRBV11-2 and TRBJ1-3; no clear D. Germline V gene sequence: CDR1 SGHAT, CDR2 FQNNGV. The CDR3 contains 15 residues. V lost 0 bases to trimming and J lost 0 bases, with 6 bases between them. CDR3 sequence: CASSLDRSSGNTIYF. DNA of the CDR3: TGTGCCAGCAGCTTAGACCGGAGCTCTGGAAACACCATATATTTT. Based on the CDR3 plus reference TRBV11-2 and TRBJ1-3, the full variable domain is EAGVAQSPRYKIIEKRQSVAFWCNPISGHATLYWYQQILGQGPKLLIQFQNNGVVDDSQLPKDRFSAERLKGVDSTLKIQPAKLEDSAVYLCASSLDRSSGNTIYFGEGSWLTVV.

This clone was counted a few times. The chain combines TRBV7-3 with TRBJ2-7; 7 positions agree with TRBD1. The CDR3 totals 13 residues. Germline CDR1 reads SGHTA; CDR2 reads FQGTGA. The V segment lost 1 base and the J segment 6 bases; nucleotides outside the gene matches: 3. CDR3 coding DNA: TGTGCCAGCAGCTTAATCACAGGGGCCGAGCAGTACTTC. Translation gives CASSLITGAEQYF.

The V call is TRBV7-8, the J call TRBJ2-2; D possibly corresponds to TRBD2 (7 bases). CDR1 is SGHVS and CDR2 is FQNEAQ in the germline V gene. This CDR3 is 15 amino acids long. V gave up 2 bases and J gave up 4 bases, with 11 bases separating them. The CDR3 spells CASSLLRGATGELFF. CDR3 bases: TGTGCCAGCAGCTTATTACGGGGGGCCACCGGGGAGCTGTTTTTT.

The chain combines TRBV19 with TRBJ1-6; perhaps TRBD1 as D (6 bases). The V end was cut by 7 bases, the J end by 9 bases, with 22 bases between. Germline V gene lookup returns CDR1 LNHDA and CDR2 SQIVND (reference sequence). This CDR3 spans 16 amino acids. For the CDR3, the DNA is TGTGCCAGTACCAGGAAAAAACAGGGAATGGGTTCACCCCTCCACTTT. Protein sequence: CASTRKKQGMGSPLHF.

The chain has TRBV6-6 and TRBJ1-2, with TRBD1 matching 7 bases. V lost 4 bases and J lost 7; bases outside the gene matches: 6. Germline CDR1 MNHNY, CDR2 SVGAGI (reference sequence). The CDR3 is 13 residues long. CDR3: CASSSPTGVGYTF. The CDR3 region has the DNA TGTGCCAGCAGTTCACCTACAGGGGTTGGCTACACCTTC.

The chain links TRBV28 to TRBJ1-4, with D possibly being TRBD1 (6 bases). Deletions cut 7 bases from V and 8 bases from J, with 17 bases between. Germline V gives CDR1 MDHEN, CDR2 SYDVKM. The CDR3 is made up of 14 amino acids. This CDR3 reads CASTKQGRREKLFF. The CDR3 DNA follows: TGTGCCAGCACCAAACAGGGAAGGAGGGAAAAACTGTTTTTT.

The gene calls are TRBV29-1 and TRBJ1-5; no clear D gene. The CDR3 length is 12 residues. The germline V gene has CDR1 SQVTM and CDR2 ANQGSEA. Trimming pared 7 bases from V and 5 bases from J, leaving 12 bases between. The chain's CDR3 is CSAGEQDQPQHF. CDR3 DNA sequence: TGCAGCGCCGGAGAGCAAGATCAGCCCCAGCATTTT. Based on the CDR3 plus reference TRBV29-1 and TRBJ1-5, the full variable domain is SAVISQKPSRDICQRGTSLTIQCQVDSQVTMMFWYRQQPGQSLTLIATANQGSEATYESGFVIDKFPISRPNLTFSTLTVSNMSPEDSSIYLCSAGEQDQPQHFGDGTRLSIL.

This CDR3 reads CASSLIHTEAFF. As DNA, the CDR3 is TGTGCCAGCAGTTTAATACATACTGAAGCTTTCTTT. The V and J genes are TRBV12-3 or TRBV12-4 and TRBJ1-1; D unresolved. The CDR3 covers 12 residues. Trimming took off 2 bases at V and 5 bases at J, with 6 bases between the two ends.

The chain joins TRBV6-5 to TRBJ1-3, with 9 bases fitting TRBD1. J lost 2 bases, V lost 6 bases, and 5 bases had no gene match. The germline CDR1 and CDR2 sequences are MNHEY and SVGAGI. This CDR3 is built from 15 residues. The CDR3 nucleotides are TGTGCCAGCAGGAGGGACAGGGAACCTGGAAACACCATATATTTT. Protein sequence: CASRRDREPGNTIYF.